The rows below give T cell receptor beta chains drawn from one sample of a study of CD8+CD57+ T cells in acquired aplastic anemia. TCRdb itself ran the reads through MiXCR, one entry per CDR3 protein. This table holds approximately 59,000 distinct CDR3 sequences, approximately 50% found once. Material: sorted CD4+, CD8+, or CD8+CD57+ T cells (not recorded which) from PBMCs. The origin of the receptors is a human donor with aplastic anemia. The CDR3 runs from the conserved cysteine through the conserved F or W. A D gene is named only where the DNA matches it firmly. Clone size is stated in some rows and not others, as once, few, many or a class when expanded.

CDR3 DNA,CDR3 protein,J gene,V gene,D gene,clone size,CDR3 length
TGTGCCAGCAGTGAAATCTCAGATACGCAGTATTTT,CASSEISDTQYF,TRBJ2-3,TRBV6-1,-,many,12
TGTGCCACCAGCAGAGATTTCCTCGGCGACGAGCAGTACTTC,CATSRDFLGDEQYF,TRBJ2-7,TRBV15,-,-,14
TGTGCCAGTAGGTACTCTCACTACAATGAGCAGTTCTTC,CASRYSHYNEQFF,TRBJ2-1,TRBV19,-,-,13
TGTGCCAGCAGTTCCCCGACAGGGGTCGCCTACGAGCAGTACTTC,CASSSPTGVAYEQYF,TRBJ2-7,TRBV6-2/TRBV6-3,TRBD1,-,15
TGCAGCGTTGAAGGGGCATATACGCAGTATTTT,CSVEGAYTQYF,TRBJ2-3,TRBV29-1,-,-,11
TGTGCCAGCAGTGAAGGGGGCCTGGTTTCACCCCTCCACTTT,CASSEGGLVSPLHF,TRBJ1-6,TRBV2,-,-,14
TGTGCCACCAGTGATTTGATGCATGGCTACACCTTC,CATSDLMHGYTF,TRBJ1-2,TRBV24-1,-,-,12
TGTGCCAGCAGCCAAGGGGGGGACGGAAAAAAGTACTTC,CASSQGGDGKKYF,TRBJ2-7,TRBV7-9,-,once,13
TGTGCCACCAGCAGAGATTGGACCCAGCCCCAGCATTTT,CATSRDWTQPQHF,TRBJ1-5,TRBV15,-,-,13
TGTGCCAGCGCCAGCGGGGGGGCCGGGGAAACAGATACGCAGTATTTT,CASASGGAGETDTQYF,TRBJ2-3,TRBV9,TRBD2,many,16
TGTGCCAGCAGCTTTACTAGCGGCCCATCGCCCCTCAAGAGGGCAGATACGCAGTATTTT,CASSFTSGPSPLKRADTQYF,TRBJ2-3,TRBV7-3,TRBD2,-,20
TGCGCCAGCAGTGACGGCTTAAATCAGCCCCAGCATTTT,CASSDGLNQPQHF,TRBJ1-5,TRBV10-2,-,-,13
TGTGCCAGCAGCATACGAACAGGGGGAGAAGACTATGGCTACACCTTC,CASSIRTGGEDYGYTF,TRBJ1-2,TRBV9,TRBD1,many,16
TGTGCCACTAGCCGCGGCACAGATACGCAGTATTTT,CATSRGTDTQYF,TRBJ2-3,TRBV15,-,-,12
TGTGCCAGCAGCTTAGATTACCCCTACGAGCAGTACTTC,CASSLDYPYEQYF,TRBJ2-7,TRBV7-2,-,-,13
TGTGCCAGCAGCTTTAATCGAGGGGACACTGAAGCTTTCTTT,CASSFNRGDTEAFF,TRBJ1-1,TRBV7-6,-,-,14